The 18 T cell receptor beta chains below were found in one sample sequenced in a study of blood T cell repertoires in COVID-19. This table comes from immunoSEQ multiplex PCR, and its TCRdb copy is limited to in-frame clones, with some not included. The table includes about 45,000 clones, about 90% detected once. Sequencing used peripheral blood. The receptors shown here come from a human donor in a cohort sampled during active COVID-19.

The genes are TRBV2 and TRBJ1-3; D is undetermined. V lost 5 bases and J lost 3, with 5 bases in between. The CDR3 has 12 amino acids. CDR1 and CDR2 from the germline V gene are SNHLY and FYNNEI. The CDR3, as DNA: TGTGCCAGCAGTCTAGATGGAAACACCATATATTTT. Translation gives CASSLDGNTIYF.

This chain joins TRBV5-1 and TRBJ1-1; a weak D match, TRBD1 (5 bases). CDR1 SGHRS and CDR2 YFSETQ come from the germline V gene. The germline V and J ends were trimmed by 1 base and 5 bases, with 12 bases remaining between them. The CDR3 is made up of 14 amino acids. The CDR3 region has the DNA TGCGCCAGCAGCTTGACAGGAGAAGGGACTGAAGCTTTCTTT. Encoded protein: CASSLTGEGTEAFF.

This clone was counted only a few times. V and J are TRBV5-4 and TRBJ2-2, with D possibly TRBD1 on 6 matching bases. The V and J ends lost 4 bases and 5 bases respectively, with 15 bases between them. This CDR3 region has 15 residues. Germline lookup yields CDR1 SGHNT and CDR2 YYREEE (reference sequence). The CDR3, as DNA: TGTGCCAGCAGCCCGGGACACCTTGAGACCGGGGAGCTGTTTTTT. This encodes CASSPGHLETGELFF.

In DNA form, the CDR3 reads TGTGCCAGCAGTGAATTCTCCCAAGAGACCCAGTACTTC. This sequence encodes CASSEFSQETQYF. V usage is TRBV2 and J usage is TRBJ2-5, with D uncertain. Germline CDR1 SNHLY, CDR2 FYNNEI. The ends were cut back, 2 bases at V and 1 base at J, with 5 bases in the middle. The CDR3 consists of 13 residues.

This sequence joins TRBV9 and TRBJ2-7, with TRBD2 identical over 11 bases. CDR1 is SGDLS, CDR2 YYNGEE, per germline. This CDR3 is built from 17 residues. Losses at the gene ends were 0 bases for V and 1 base for J; bases not matched to a gene: 6. CDR3 in amino acids: CASSVGAGLAGSYEQYF. CDR3 sequence (DNA): TGTGCCAGCAGCGTAGGGGCAGGACTAGCGGGTTCCTACGAGCAGTACTTC.

The CDR3 DNA is TGTGCAAGTCGCTTAATCGTGGCAGGAACTGAAAAACTGTTTTTT. Its translation: CASRLIVAGTEKLFF. The rearrangement links TRBV12-2 to TRBJ1-4; TRBD1, the table's D call, was not compared with the DNA. TRBV12-2 is a recognized pseudogene. The CDR3 sequence is 15 residues long.

V usage is TRBV4-1 and J usage is TRBJ2-7; D might be TRBD2 (5 bases). V shed 2 bases and J shed 2 bases, with 16 bases lying between them. This CDR3 has 16 residues. The germline V gene has CDR1 MGHRA and CDR2 YSYEKL. CDR3 region: CASSQIGGFTTYEQYF. Written as DNA, the CDR3 is TGCGCCAGCAGCCAAATTGGAGGATTCACTACCTACGAGCAGTACTTC.

This clone was observed a single time. This sequence joins TRBV6-5 and TRBJ1-1; 10 bases map to TRBD1. Trimming at V came to 6 bases and at J to 4 bases, leaving 5 bases not matched to a gene. This CDR3 has 14 amino acids. Looked up from germline, CDR1 is MNHEY and CDR2 is SVGAGI. DNA of the CDR3: TGTGCCAGCAGCCCAGACAGGGGGCCCACTGAAGCTTTCTTT. Its translation: CASSPDRGPTEAFF.

The chain is built from TRBV7-6 and TRBJ2-7; tentatively, D is TRBD1 (6 bases). Germline CDR1 is SGHVS and CDR2 is FNYEAQ. The CDR3 runs 17 residues. Trimming removed 2 bases from V and 4 bases from J, with 21 bases in between. The CDR3 nucleotides are TGTGCCAGCAGCTTATTATCCAACAGGGTAAAATTGTACGAGCAGTACTTC. It encodes CASSLLSNRVKLYEQYF.

This chain links TRBV5-1 with TRBJ2-6, with D maybe TRBD1 (5 bases). V lost 0 bases and J 2 bases, leaving 6 bases between the germline ends. The CDR3 totals 15 residues. Germline V lookup: CDR1 SGHRS, CDR2 YFSETQ. The CDR3 nucleotides read TGCGCCAGCAGCTTGGCCAGGGCTGGGGCCAACGTCCTGACTTTC. Translated, it gives CASSLARAGANVLTF.

The chain's CDR3 is CASRGQTTDTQYF. The CDR3 bases are TGTGCCAGCAGAGGACAGACGACAGATACGCAGTATTTT. The rearrangement uses TRBV2 and TRBJ2-3; D perhaps matches TRBD1 (6 bases). The germline V and J ends were trimmed by 6 bases and 3 bases, with 10 bases remaining between them. The V gene's germline CDR1 is SNHLY and CDR2 FYNNEI. The CDR3 loop spans 13 amino acids. The variable domain in full, completed from reference TRBV2 and TRBJ2-3, reads EPEVTQTPSHQVTQMGQEVILRCVPISNHLYFYWYRQILGQKVEFLVSFYNNEISEKSEIFDDQFSVERPDGSNFTLKIRSTKLEDSAMYFCASRGQTTDTQYFGPGTRLTVL.

The chain links TRBV5-1 to TRBJ2-3, with D possibly matching TRBD2 (7 bases). The CDR3 has 14 residues. Trimming took off 3 bases at V and 3 bases at J, with 11 bases between the two ends. Germline CDR1 and CDR2: SGHRS and YFSETQ. CDR3 coding DNA: TGCGCCAGCAGCTCGGGGGGCGGGACAGATACGCAGTATTTT. It translates to CASSSGGGTDTQYF.

The chain links TRBV7-2 to TRBJ2-2; D is uncertain. V was shortened by 2 bases and J by 7 bases, with 11 bases between the two germline ends. Germline V CDR1 and CDR2: SGHTA, FQGNSA. This CDR3 spans 14 amino acids. The CDR3 here is CASSLKPLNGELFF. The CDR3 nucleotides are TGTGCCAGCAGCTTAAAGCCCCTGAACGGGGAGCTGTTTTTT.

CDR3 loop: CASGGTRGDEQYF. The CDR3 nucleotides read TGCGCCAGCGGCGGGACCCGAGGGGACGAGCAGTACTTC. The chain links TRBV10-2 to TRBJ2-7, with D tentatively TRBD2 (6 bases). Trimming shortened V by 8 bases and J by 5 bases, and 16 bases separated the two germline ends. The CDR3 is 13 residues long. Germline assignment: CDR1 WSHSY and CDR2 SAAADI.

To note about this clone: Other DNA variants within this sample encode the same CDR3. This chain links TRBV7-2 with TRBJ2-7, with D unclear. V lost 4 bases to trimming and J lost 0 bases, with 4 bases between them. The CDR3 length is 12 residues. The germline CDR1 and CDR2 sequences are SGHTA and FQGNSA. The CDR3 here is CASSSNSYEQYF. The CDR3 DNA follows: TGTGCCAGCAGCTCCAACTCCTACGAGCAGTACTTC.

This clone appeared a few times. The rearrangement joins TRBV7-3 to TRBJ2-2; TRBD2 aligns across 9 bases. Germline V CDR1 and CDR2: SGHTA, FQGTGA. The CDR3 is 16 amino acids. The J segment lost 6 bases and the V segment lost 5 bases, leaving 10 bases of the junction unmatched. CDR3 loop: CASSPGGGGAPGELFF. The CDR3 DNA follows: TGTGCCAGCAGCCCTGGGGGCGGGGGGGCCCCCGGGGAGCTGTTTTTT.

This sequence joins TRBV9 and TRBJ2-3; 10 positions match TRBD2. The germline CDR1 and CDR2 sequences are SGDLS and YYNGEE. The J segment lost 2 bases and the V segment lost 3 bases, leaving 6 bases of the junction unmatched. The length of the CDR3 is 16 residues. This chain's CDR3 is CASSDSGGVPTDTQYF. CDR3 bases: TGTGCCAGCAGCGACAGCGGGGGGGTCCCCACAGATACGCAGTATTTT.

This clone is labeled as medium-sized. The V and J genes are TRBV5-1 and TRBJ1-2, with D unresolved. CDR3 length: 15 amino acids. The germline V and J ends were trimmed by 5 bases and 2 bases, with 16 bases remaining between them. Germline loops: CDR1 SGHRS, CDR2 YFSETQ. The DNA for the CDR3 is TGCGCCAGCAGTTTTCTCGTCGGGGAGAACTATGGCTACACCTTC. Translation gives CASSFLVGENYGYTF. The variable domain in full, with the rest retrieved from reference TRBV5-1 and TRBJ1-2, is KAGVTQTPRYLIKTRGQQVTLSCSPISGHRSVSWYQQTPGQGLQFLFEYFSETQRNKGNFPGRFSGRQFSNSRSEMNVSTLELGDSALYLCASSFLVGENYGYTFGSGTRLTVV.